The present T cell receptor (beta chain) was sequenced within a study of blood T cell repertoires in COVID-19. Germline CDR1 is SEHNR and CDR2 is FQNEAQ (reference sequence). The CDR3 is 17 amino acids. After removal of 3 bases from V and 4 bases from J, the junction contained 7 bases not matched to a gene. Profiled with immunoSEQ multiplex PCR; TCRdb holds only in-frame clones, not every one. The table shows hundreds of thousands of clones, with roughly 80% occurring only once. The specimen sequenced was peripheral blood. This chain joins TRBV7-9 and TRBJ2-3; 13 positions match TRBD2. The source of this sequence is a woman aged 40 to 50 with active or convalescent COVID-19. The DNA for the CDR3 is TGTGCCAGCAGCTTCTTTCGGACTAGCGGGGGTTCAGATACGCAGTATTTT. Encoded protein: CASSFFRTSGGSDTQYF. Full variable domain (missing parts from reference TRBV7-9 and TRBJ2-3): DTGVSQNPRHKITKRGQNVTFRCDPISEHNRLYWYRQTLGQGPEFLTYFQNEAQLEKSRLLSDRFSAERPKGSFSTLEIQRTEQGDSAMYLCASSFFRTSGGSDTQYFGPGTRLTVL.